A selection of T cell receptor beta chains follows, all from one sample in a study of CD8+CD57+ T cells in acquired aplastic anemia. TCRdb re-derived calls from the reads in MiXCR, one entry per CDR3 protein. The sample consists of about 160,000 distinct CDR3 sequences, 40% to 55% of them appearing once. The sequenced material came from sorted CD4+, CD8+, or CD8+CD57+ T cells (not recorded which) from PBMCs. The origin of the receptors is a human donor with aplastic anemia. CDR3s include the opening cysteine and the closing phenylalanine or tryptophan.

CDR3: CASSAGGSIEAFF; J: TRBJ1-1; V: TRBV2
CDR3: CANLEQSYEQYF; J: TRBJ2-7; V: TRBV6-2/TRBV6-3
CDR3: CSAPTSGNTDTQYF; J: TRBJ2-3; V: TRBV20-1
CDR3: CSVERGRLGNEQFF; J: TRBJ2-1; V: TRBV29-1
CDR3: CASNLSGQGATEAFF; J: TRBJ1-1; V: TRBV7-3
CDR3: CATPDVNYGYTF; J: TRBJ1-2; V: TRBV28
CDR3: CAISREQTESYEQYF; J: TRBJ2-7; V: TRBV10-3
CDR3: CASSPREGTEQFF; J: TRBJ2-1; V: TRBV11-2
CDR3: CASSVGTGNSYEQYF; J: TRBJ2-7; V: TRBV9
CDR3: CASSLFRNTGELFF; J: TRBJ2-2; V: TRBV7-2
CDR3: CASSAYSGANVLTF; J: TRBJ2-6; V: TRBV9
CDR3: CAISVGANQPQHF; J: TRBJ1-5; V: TRBV10-3
CDR3: CASGLPPGDSPTGANVLTF; J: TRBJ2-6; V: TRBV12-5
CDR3: CAIREGDIVGQTNQPQHF; J: TRBJ1-5; V: TRBV10-3
CDR3: CSAGPDTYEQYF; J: TRBJ2-7; V: TRBV20-1
CDR3: CSARQAGGPVELFF; J: TRBJ2-2; V: TRBV20-1
CDR3: CGIQPTTGSGEQFF; J: TRBJ2-1; V: TRBV10-3
CDR3: CASSEVVSGRMNNQPQHF; J: TRBJ1-5; V: TRBV2
CDR3: CASTGQGASEQYF; J: TRBJ2-7; V: TRBV7-2
CDR3: CASRNKPGQGRNEQYF; J: TRBJ2-7; V: TRBV6-1
CDR3: CAAGALAGGSTYEQYF; J: TRBJ2-7; V: TRBV10-3
CDR3: CDSSLGQGRPTEAFF; J: TRBJ1-1; V: TRBV25-1
CDR3: CASSDTALGILNTEAFF; J: TRBJ1-1; V: TRBV25-1
CDR3: CASSQGTRQETQYF; J: TRBJ2-5; V: TRBV9
CDR3: CSVDVVGSEQFF; J: TRBJ2-1; V: TRBV29-1
CDR3: CAISGIDVTVNEQYF; J: TRBJ2-7; V: TRBV10-3
CDR3: CSARTGLNTEAFF; J: TRBJ1-1; V: TRBV20-1
CDR3: CASSPRTDSPLHF; J: TRBJ1-6; V: TRBV7-2